These 23 T cell receptor beta chains originate from one sample sequenced in a study of cytomegalovirus exposure and HLA in healthy donors (dated by TCRdb to the late 2010s). Library construction relied on the immunoSEQ multiplex PCR assay. For the multiplex PCR, a mixture combining 60 forward primers for TCR Vbeta segments and 13 reverse primers for TCR Jbeta segments was used. TCRdb obtained this table from immuneACCESS and retained in-frame rearrangements with V and J assigned. These tables miss some clones; where compared with another copy, unresolved V genes account for less than half of the shortfall, and the remainder is unexplained. This sample's records show 110,000 to 150,000 clones. Around 0.96% of the sample rests with the top ten. Sequenced sample: PBMCs. These receptors were collected from a male donor in good health and CMV-seronegative.

The rearrangement links TRBV15 to TRBJ1-2, with 7 bases matching TRBD1. The V gene end was trimmed by 3 bases and the J gene end by 6 bases; junction bases not matched to a gene: 7. Germline V gives CDR1 LNHNV, CDR2 YYDKDF (reference sequence). The CDR3 runs to 14 residues. The CDR3 coding sequence is TGTGCCACCAGCAGCCCCGACAGGGTTGATGGCTACACCTTC. Encoded protein: CATSSPDRVDGYTF.

The CDR3 DNA follows: TGCGCCAGCAGCTTGTGGGGCAGGGGACACGAAAAACTGTTTTTT. It translates to CASSLWGRGHEKLFF. The V call is TRBV5-1, the J call TRBJ1-4, with D perhaps TRBD1 (6 bases). The CDR3 contains 15 residues. With 1 base removed from V and 8 bases from J, the gap between germline ends came to 15 bases. Germline CDR1 is SGHRS and CDR2 is YFSETQ.

This chain uses TRBV27 with TRBJ2-4; D not resolved. The CDR3 spans 14 residues. Germline CDR1 and CDR2: MNHEY and SMNVEV (reference sequence). The V gene lost 5 bases and the J gene lost 0 bases, with 8 bases spanning the gap. The CDR3 nucleotides read TGTGCCAGCAGTCCCGACTTAGCCAAAAACATTCAGTACTTC. It codes for CASSPDLAKNIQYF.

This chain links TRBV29-1 with TRBJ2-7, with D uncertain. CDR1 and CDR2 from the germline V gene are SQVTM and ANQGSEA. This CDR3 is 14 amino acids long. Trimming removed 3 bases from V and 0 bases from J, with 12 bases in between. CDR3 amino acids: CSVEVGGSSYEQYF. The CDR3 region has the DNA TGCAGCGTTGAGGTCGGCGGCAGCTCCTACGAGCAGTACTTC.

V gene TRBV5-5 combines with J gene TRBJ2-7; 10 bases agree with TRBD2. CDR1 and CDR2 (germline): SGHKS, YYEKEE (reference sequence). This CDR3 is 15 amino acids long. With V trimmed by 4 bases and J by 4 bases, 8 bases remained unmatched. CDR3 amino acids: CASSPGLASSYEQYF. For the CDR3, the DNA is TGTGCCAGCAGCCCGGGACTAGCGAGCTCTTACGAGCAGTACTTC.

DNA of the CDR3: TGCGCCAGCAGCTACCTGCGAGGGCTGGGCTACACCTTC. It yields the protein CASSYLRGLGYTF. The V and J genes are TRBV5-1 and TRBJ1-2; D gene unclear. The CDR3 totals 13 residues. From germline, CDR1 is SGHRS and CDR2 YFSETQ. V was shortened by 3 bases and J by 8 bases, with 14 bases between the two germline ends.

The chain employs TRBV11-3 and TRBJ2-7; D may be TRBD1 (5 bases). The V end was cut by 4 bases, the J end by 3 bases, with 7 bases between. This CDR3 region has 12 residues. The germline V gene encodes CDR1 SGHNT and CDR2 YENEEA. Here the CDR3 DNA reads TGTGCCAGCAGCTATCAGGGCTACGAGCAGTACTTC. Encoded protein: CASSYQGYEQYF.

The chain has TRBV30 and TRBJ1-6; 9 bases are a match to TRBD1. CDR1 GTSNPN and CDR2 SVGIG come from the germline V gene (reference sequence). The CDR3 totals 15 residues. Trimming removed 8 bases from V and 7 bases from J; junction bases left unmatched: 12. This chain's CDR3 is CAGLPGQGWNSPLHF. In DNA form, the CDR3 reads TGTGCCGGGCTCCCGGGACAGGGATGGAATTCACCCCTCCACTTT.

This chain connects TRBV6-5 to TRBJ1-6, with 8 bases lining up with TRBD1. The CDR3 covers 15 residues. Germline trimming cut 6 bases from V and 10 bases from J; bases unmatched to any gene: 11. Germline V gene lookup returns CDR1 MNHEY and CDR2 SVGAGI. CDR3 residues: CASSTLRQGLSPLHF. The CDR3 DNA reads TGTGCCAGCAGCACCCTTCGACAGGGGCTCTCACCCCTCCACTTT.

The CDR3 sequence is CASSIGRDSFYTEAFF. In nucleotides, the CDR3 is TGTGCCAGTAGTATAGGAAGGGACAGTTTTTACACTGAAGCTTTCTTT. J is TRBJ1-1 and V is TRBV19; 7 bases match TRBD1. Trimming at V came to 1 base and at J to 3 bases, leaving 8 bases not matched to a gene. The V gene's germline CDR1 is LNHDA and CDR2 SQIVND (reference sequence). The CDR3 length is 16 residues.

The chain uses TRBV5-6 and TRBJ1-5; D call uncertain. V lost 5 bases to trimming and J lost 2 bases, with 14 bases between them. The length of the CDR3 is 15 residues. The V gene's germline CDR1 is SGHDT and CDR2 YYEEEE. Here the CDR3 reads CASSLGVLGNQPQHF. DNA of the CDR3: TGTGCCAGCAGTCTCGGGGTCCTGGGCAATCAGCCCCAGCATTTT.

V usage is TRBV7-2 and J usage is TRBJ2-7, with 7 bases identical to TRBD2. Germline V gene lookup returns CDR1 SGHTA and CDR2 FQGNSA. V shed 3 bases, J shed 3 bases, and the junction held 14 bases outside the gene matches. The CDR3 length is 17 residues. CDR3: CASSLDGPRRGYYEQYF. The CDR3 DNA follows: TGTGCCAGCAGCTTGGACGGACCCCGGCGGGGGTACTACGAGCAGTACTTC.

The gene calls are TRBV6-4 and TRBJ2-2; TRBD1 might be the D (6 bases). CDR1 is MRHNA and CDR2 is SNTAGT in the germline V gene. Deletions cut 6 bases from V and 4 bases from J, with 15 bases between. This CDR3 has 15 amino acids. CDR3 bases: TGTGCCAGCAGCCCCAACAGGGTTCTCACCGGGGAGCTGTTTTTT. Its protein is CASSPNRVLTGELFF.

The V call is TRBV6-5, the J call TRBJ1-2, with D possibly matching TRBD1 (5 bases). The V gene's germline CDR1 is MNHEY and CDR2 SVGAGI. V was trimmed by 7 bases and J by 4 bases, leaving 16 bases between them. This CDR3 has 14 residues. The CDR3 protein is CASTPTALSYGYTF. The CDR3, as DNA: TGTGCCAGCACCCCGACAGCGCTTAGCTATGGCTACACCTTC.

The V call is TRBV29-1, the J call TRBJ2-4; D unresolved. Germline CDR1 SQVTM, CDR2 ANQGSEA. The CDR3 length is 14 residues. The V end was cut by 1 base, the J end by 0 bases, with 7 bases between. This chain's CDR3 is CSVEVGLAKNIQYF. The CDR3 DNA reads as TGCAGCGTTGAAGTCGGGTTAGCCAAAAACATTCAGTACTTC.

The chain has TRBV9 and TRBJ2-3; maybe TRBD2 (5 bases). The CDR3 runs to 14 residues. V shed 4 bases and J shed 9 bases, with 18 bases lying between them. Germline V CDR1 and CDR2: SGDLS, YYNGEE. The CDR3, as DNA: TGTGCCAGCAGCCCTCCCCTAGAGGGCCTGACGCAGTATTTT. Its translation is CASSPPLEGLTQYF.

The chain uses TRBV10-1 and TRBJ2-1; a weak D match, TRBD2 (6 bases). The CDR3 contains 15 residues. Trimming removed 5 bases from V and 5 bases from J, with 16 bases in between. Germline CDR1 and CDR2: WNHNN and SYGVQD (reference sequence). CDR3 nucleotide sequence: TGCGCCAGCAGTATCATAGGAGGGAGCAACAATGAGCAGTTCTTC. Translating gives CASSIIGGSNNEQFF.

V usage is TRBV6-5 and J usage is TRBJ1-5; TRBD1 matches at 7 bases. This CDR3 has 14 amino acids. The junction had 4 bases not matched to a gene; V was cut back by 6 bases and J by 2 bases. The germline V gene has CDR1 MNHEY and CDR2 SVGAGI. CDR3 in DNA: TGTGCCAGCAGGATCAGGGGGGGCAATCAGCCCCAGCATTTT. Translating it yields CASRIRGGNQPQHF.

Comments on this clone: Other nucleotide sequences in the sample specify the same CDR3. This chain links TRBV9 with TRBJ1-5; D is possibly TRBD1 (6 bases). The CDR3 is made up of 14 amino acids. CDR1 and CDR2 (germline): SGDLS, YYNGEE. Trimming left V 3 bases short and J 7 bases short, with 14 bases between. The CDR3 reads CASSGGGFRQPQHF. The CDR3 coding sequence is TGTGCCAGCAGCGGAGGGGGATTCCGGCAGCCCCAGCATTTT. Full variable domain (outside the CDR3, taken from reference TRBV9 and TRBJ1-5): DSGVTQTPKHLITATGQRVTLRCSPRSGDLSVYWYQQSLDQGLQFLIQYYNGEERAKGNILERFSAQQFPDLHSELNLSSLELGDSALYFCASSGGGFRQPQHFGDGTRLSIL.

The J gene is TRBJ2-7, the V gene TRBV4-1; the match to TRBD2 covers 8 bases. V lost 0 bases, J lost 1 base, and 8 bases stayed unmatched. Germline loops: CDR1 MGHRA, CDR2 YSYEKL. The CDR3 spans 17 residues. The CDR3 nucleotides read TGCGCCAGCAGCCAAGACCCTTCGCGGGGGGAATCCTACGAGCAGTACTTC. Encoded protein: CASSQDPSRGESYEQYF.

The J gene is TRBJ1-1, the V gene TRBV4-2; possible D gene TRBD1, 6 bases. The CDR3 is 13 residues long. Deletions cut 5 bases from V and 5 bases from J, with 12 bases between. From germline, CDR1 is LGHNA and CDR2 YNFKEQ. This chain's CDR3 is CASSTGPDTEAFF. The DNA of the CDR3 is TGTGCCAGCAGCACAGGGCCGGATACTGAAGCTTTCTTT.

V is TRBV7-8 and J is TRBJ1-1, with TRBD1 as a possible D gene (5 bases). Looked up from germline, CDR1 is SGHVS and CDR2 is FQNEAQ. This CDR3 contains 12 residues. The V end was cut by 2 bases, the J end by 8 bases, with 9 bases between. CDR3 protein: CASSLSGGEAFF. CDR3 DNA: TGTGCCAGCAGCTTAAGTGGGGGGGAAGCTTTCTTT.

The chain is built from TRBV30 and TRBJ2-7, with 10 bases matching TRBD1. Unmatched junction bases numbered 4, after V lost 3 bases and J lost 2 bases. There are 14 residues in the CDR3. In germline, CDR1 is GTSNPN, CDR2 SVGIG (reference sequence). CDR3 residues: CAWSTGTGAYEQYF. The CDR3, as DNA: TGTGCCTGGAGCACCGGGACAGGGGCCTACGAGCAGTACTTC.